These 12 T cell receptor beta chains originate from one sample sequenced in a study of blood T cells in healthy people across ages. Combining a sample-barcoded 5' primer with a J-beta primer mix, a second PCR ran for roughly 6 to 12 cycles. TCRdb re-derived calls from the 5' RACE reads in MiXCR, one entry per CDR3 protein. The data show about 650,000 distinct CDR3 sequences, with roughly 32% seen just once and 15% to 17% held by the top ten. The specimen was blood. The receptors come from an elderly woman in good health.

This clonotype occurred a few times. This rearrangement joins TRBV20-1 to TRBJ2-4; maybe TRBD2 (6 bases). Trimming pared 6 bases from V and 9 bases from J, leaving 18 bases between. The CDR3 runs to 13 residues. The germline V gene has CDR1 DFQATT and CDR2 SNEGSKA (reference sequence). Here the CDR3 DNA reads TGCAGTGCCCGCGGGGCATCTCGTAGCATTCAGTACTTC. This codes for CSARGASRSIQYF.

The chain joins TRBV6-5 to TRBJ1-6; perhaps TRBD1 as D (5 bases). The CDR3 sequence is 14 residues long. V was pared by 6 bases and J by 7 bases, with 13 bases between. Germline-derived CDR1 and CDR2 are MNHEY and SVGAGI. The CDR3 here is CASRAGTGNSPLHF. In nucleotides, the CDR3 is TGTGCCAGCAGGGCCGGGACGGGGAATTCACCCCTCCACTTT.

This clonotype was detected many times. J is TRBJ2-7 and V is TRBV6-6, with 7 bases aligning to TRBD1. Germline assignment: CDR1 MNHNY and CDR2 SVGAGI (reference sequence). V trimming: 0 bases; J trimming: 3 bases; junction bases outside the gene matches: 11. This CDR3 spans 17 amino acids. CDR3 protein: CASSYSNVGRQGYEQYF. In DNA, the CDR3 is TGTGCCAGCAGTTACTCGAATGTAGGCCGACAGGGCTACGAGCAGTACTTC.

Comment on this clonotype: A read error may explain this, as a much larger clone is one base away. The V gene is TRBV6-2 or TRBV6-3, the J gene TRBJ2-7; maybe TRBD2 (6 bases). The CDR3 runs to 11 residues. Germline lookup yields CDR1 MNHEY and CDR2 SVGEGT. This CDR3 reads CTSSYRDSQYF. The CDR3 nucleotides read TGTACCAGCAGTTACCGGGACTCGCAGTACTTC.

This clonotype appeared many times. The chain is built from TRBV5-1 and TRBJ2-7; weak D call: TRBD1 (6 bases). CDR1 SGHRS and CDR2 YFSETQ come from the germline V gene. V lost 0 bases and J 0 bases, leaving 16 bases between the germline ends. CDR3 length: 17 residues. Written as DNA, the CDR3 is TGCGCCAGCAGCTTGGGAGGTGGGACACTGAGCTCCTACGAGCAGTACTTC. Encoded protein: CASSLGGGTLSSYEQYF.

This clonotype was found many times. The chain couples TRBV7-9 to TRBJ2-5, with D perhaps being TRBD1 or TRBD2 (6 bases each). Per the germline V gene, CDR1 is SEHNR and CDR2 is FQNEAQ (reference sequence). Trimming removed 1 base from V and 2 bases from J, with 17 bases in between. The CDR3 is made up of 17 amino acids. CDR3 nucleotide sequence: TGTGCCAGCAGCTTAGACGGGGGCCGACAGATTCAAGAGACCCAGTACTTC. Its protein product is CASSLDGGRQIQETQYF.

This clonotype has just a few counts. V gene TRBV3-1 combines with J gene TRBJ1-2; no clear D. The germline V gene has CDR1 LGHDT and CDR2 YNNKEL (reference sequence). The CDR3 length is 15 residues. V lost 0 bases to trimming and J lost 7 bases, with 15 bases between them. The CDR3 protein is CASSQEGEIKRGYTF. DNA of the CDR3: TGTGCCAGCAGCCAAGAGGGAGAGATCAAGCGTGGCTACACCTTC.

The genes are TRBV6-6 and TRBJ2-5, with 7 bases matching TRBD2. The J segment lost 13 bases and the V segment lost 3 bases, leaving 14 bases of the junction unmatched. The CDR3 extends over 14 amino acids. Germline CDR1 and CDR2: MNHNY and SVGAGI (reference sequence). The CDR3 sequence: CASSYSGREGEWYF. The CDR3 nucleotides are TGTGCCAGCAGTTATTCAGGGAGGGAAGGGGAGTGGTACTTC.

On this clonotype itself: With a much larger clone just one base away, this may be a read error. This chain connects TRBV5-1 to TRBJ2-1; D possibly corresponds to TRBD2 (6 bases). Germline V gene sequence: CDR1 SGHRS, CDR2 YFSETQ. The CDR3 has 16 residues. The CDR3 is CANSPTAGIDYNEQFF. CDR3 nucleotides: TGCGCCAACAGCCCCACCGCGGGGATAGACTACAATGAGCAGTTCTTC.

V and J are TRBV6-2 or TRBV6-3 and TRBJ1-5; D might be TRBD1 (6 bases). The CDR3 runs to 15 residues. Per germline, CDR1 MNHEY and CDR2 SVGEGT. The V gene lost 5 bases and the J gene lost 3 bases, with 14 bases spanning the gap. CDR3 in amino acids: CASSTIQGYNQPQHF. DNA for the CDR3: TGTGCCAGCAGTACGATACAGGGTTACAATCAGCCCCAGCATTTT.

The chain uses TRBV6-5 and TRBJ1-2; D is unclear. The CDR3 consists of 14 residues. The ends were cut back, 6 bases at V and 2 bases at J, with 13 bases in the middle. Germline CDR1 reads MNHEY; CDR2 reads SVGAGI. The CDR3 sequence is CASRGRDGNYGYTF. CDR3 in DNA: TGTGCCAGCAGGGGTAGGGATGGAAACTATGGCTACACCTTC.

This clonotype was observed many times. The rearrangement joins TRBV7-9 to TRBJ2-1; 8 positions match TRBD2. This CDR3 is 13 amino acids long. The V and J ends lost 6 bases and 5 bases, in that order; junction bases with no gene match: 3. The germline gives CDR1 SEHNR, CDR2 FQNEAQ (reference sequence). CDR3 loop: CASRRTSNNEQFF. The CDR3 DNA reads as TGTGCCAGCAGGCGGACTAGCAACAATGAGCAGTTCTTC.